This T cell receptor beta chain was observed in a study of T-cell reconstitution after alpha-beta-depleted transplantation in children. The CDR3 runs to 14 residues. Unique molecular identifiers were incorporated into the prepared TCRbeta library. MiXCR, applied by TCRdb to the PCR reads, yields one record per CDR3 protein. The sample lists about 400,000 distinct CDR3 sequences; over 20% were seen once. The origin of this receptor is a human donor who donated a stem cell graft to a child with acute myeloid leukemia. Sample: PBMCs from the stem cell graft donor, taken from the stem cell graft. The gene calls are TRBV21-1 and TRBJ2-7; TRBD2, the table's D call, was not compared with the DNA. TRBV21-1 is a recognized pseudogene. The CDR3 DNA reads as TGTGCCAGCAGCAAATTGGGAGGTTGTGGCGAGCAGTACTTC. Translation: CASSKLGGCGEQYF.